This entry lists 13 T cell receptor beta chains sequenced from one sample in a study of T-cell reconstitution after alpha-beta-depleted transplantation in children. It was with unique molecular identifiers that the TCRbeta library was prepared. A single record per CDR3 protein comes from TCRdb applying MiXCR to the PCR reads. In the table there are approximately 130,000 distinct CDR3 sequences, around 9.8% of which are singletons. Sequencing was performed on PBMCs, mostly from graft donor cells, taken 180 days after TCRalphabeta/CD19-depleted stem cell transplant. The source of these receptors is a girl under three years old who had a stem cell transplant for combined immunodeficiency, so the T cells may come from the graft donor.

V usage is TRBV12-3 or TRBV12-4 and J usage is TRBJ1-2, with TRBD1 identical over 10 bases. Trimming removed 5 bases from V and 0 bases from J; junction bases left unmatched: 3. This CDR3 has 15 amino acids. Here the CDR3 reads CASSRQGAANYGYTF. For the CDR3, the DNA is TGTGCCAGCAGTAGACAGGGGGCCGCTAACTATGGCTACACCTTC.

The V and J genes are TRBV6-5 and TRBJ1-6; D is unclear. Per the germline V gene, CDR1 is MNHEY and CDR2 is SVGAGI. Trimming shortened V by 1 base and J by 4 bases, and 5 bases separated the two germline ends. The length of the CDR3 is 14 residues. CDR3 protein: CASSYWQYNSPLHF. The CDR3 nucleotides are TGTGCCAGCAGTTACTGGCAGTATAATTCACCCCTCCACTTT.

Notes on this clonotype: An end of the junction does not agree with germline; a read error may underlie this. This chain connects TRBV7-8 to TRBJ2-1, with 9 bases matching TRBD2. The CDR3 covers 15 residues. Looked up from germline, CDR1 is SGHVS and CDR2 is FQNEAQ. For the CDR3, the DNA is TGTGCCAGCAGCTGGATAGTAGCGGGAGACAATGGGCAGTTCTTC. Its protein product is CASSWIVAGDNGQFF. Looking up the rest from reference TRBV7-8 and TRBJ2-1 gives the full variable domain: GAGVSQSPRYKVAKRGQDVALRCDPISGHVSLFWYQQALGQGPEFLTYFQNEAQLDKSGLPSDRFFAERPEGSVSTLKIQRTQQEDSAVYLCASSWIVAGDNGQFFGPGTRLTVL.

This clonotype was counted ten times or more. DNA for the CDR3: TGCAGTGCTAGGGAGCTTACAGGGAACACCGGGGAGCTGTTTTTT. It encodes CSARELTGNTGELFF. The chain joins TRBV20-1 to TRBJ2-2, with D perhaps matching TRBD1 (5 bases). The CDR3 is 15 amino acids. V was cut by 3 bases and J by 1 base, with 12 bases left in between. Germline CDR1 reads DFQATT; CDR2 reads SNEGSKA (reference sequence).

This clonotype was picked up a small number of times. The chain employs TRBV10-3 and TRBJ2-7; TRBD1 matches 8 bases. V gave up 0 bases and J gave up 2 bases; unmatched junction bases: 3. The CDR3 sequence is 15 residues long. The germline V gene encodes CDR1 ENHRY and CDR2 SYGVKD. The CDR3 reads CAISESAGGPYEQYF. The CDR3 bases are TGTGCCATCAGTGAGTCGGCAGGGGGCCCCTACGAGCAGTACTTC.

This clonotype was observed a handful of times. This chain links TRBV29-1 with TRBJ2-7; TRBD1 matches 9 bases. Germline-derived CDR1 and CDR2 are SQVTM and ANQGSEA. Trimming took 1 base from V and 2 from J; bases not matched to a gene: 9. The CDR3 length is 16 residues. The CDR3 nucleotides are TGCAGCGTTGAAGCAAGACAGGGGGGAGGGCCCTACGAGCAGTACTTC. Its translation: CSVEARQGGGPYEQYF.

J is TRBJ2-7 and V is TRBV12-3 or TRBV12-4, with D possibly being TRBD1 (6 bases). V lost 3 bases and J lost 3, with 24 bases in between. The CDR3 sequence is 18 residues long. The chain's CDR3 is CASSFRDTKYPQIYEQYF. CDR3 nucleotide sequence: TGTGCCAGCAGTTTTCGGGACACGAAATACCCCCAAATCTACGAGCAGTACTTC.

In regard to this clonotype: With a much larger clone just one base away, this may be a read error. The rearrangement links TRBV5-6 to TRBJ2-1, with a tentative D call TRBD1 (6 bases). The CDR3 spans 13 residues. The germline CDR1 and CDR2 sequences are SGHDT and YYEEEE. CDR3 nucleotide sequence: TGTGCCAACAGCTTGGACAGATCCAATGAGCAGTTCTTC. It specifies CANSLDRSNEQFF.

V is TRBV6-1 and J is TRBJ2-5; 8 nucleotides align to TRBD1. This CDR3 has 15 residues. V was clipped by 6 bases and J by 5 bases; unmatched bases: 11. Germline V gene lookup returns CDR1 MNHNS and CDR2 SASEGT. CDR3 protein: CASSPGQGYRETQYF. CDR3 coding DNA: TGTGCCAGCAGCCCTGGACAGGGATACCGGGAGACCCAGTACTTC.

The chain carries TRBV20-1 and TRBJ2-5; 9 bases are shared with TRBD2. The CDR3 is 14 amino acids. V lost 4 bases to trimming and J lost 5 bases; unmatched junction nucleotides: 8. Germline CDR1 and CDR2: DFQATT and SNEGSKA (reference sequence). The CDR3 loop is CSAKRGAHRETQYF. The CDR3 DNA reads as TGCAGTGCTAAGCGGGGGGCCCATCGGGAGACCCAGTACTTC.

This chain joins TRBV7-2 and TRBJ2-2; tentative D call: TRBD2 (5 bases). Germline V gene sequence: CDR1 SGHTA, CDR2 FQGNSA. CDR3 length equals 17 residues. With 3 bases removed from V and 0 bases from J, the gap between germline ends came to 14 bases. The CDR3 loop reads CASSFGIDYPNTGELFF. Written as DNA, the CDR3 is TGTGCCAGCAGCTTTGGGATCGACTACCCGAACACCGGGGAGCTGTTTTTT.

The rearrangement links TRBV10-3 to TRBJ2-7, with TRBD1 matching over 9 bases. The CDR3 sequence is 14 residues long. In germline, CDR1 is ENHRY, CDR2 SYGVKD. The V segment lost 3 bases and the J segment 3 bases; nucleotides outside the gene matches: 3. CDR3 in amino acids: CAISEGTGRYEQYF. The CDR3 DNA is TGTGCCATCAGTGAAGGGACAGGGCGCTACGAGCAGTACTTC.

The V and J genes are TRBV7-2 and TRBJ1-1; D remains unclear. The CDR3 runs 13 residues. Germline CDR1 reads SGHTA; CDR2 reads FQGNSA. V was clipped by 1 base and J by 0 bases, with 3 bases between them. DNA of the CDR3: TGTGCCAGCAGCTTAGTGGTGAACACTGAAGCTTTCTTT. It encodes CASSLVVNTEAFF.